This T cell receptor (beta chain) was identified during a study of T cell responses to AZD1222 COVID-19 vaccine. The germline CDR1 and CDR2 sequences are LNHDA and SQIVND (reference sequence). The CDR3 totals 15 residues. Trimming left V 7 bases short and J 3 bases short, with 15 bases between. Using immunoSEQ multiplex PCR, the repertoire was profiled, and TCRdb retains in-frame clones only, with some absent. The table includes around 150,000 clones, about 87% detected once. This clone occurred a few times. This TCR derives from an adult in good health. Sequencing was performed on peripheral blood, taken on day 0 of AZD1222 vaccination. The genes are TRBV19 and TRBJ1-4; D remains ambiguous. CDR3 protein: CASKIGGQANEKLFF. The CDR3 coding sequence is TGTGCCAGTAAAATAGGTGGGCAGGCTAATGAAAAACTGTTTTTT.